The table lists the clone carrying this TCR beta chain with a count of one. This entry belongs to a study of control samples from healthy donors and cancer patients. The CDR3 has 15 residues. Trimming pared 5 bases from V and 0 bases from J, leaving 13 bases between. The germline V gene has CDR1 SGHRS and CDR2 YFSETQ. Some clones are missing from TCRdb's copy, which holds only in-frame ones; the method was immunoSEQ multiplex PCR. Of about 130,000 clones listed, about 90% are singletons. The sample taken for sequencing was blood. The sequence came from a woman aged 50 to 60 in good health. The chain links TRBV5-1 to TRBJ2-3, with D possibly being TRBD2 (6 bases). Here the CDR3 DNA reads TGCGCCAGCAGGACTCCGGGGACTAGCACAGATACGCAGTATTTT. This translates into CASRTPGTSTDTQYF.